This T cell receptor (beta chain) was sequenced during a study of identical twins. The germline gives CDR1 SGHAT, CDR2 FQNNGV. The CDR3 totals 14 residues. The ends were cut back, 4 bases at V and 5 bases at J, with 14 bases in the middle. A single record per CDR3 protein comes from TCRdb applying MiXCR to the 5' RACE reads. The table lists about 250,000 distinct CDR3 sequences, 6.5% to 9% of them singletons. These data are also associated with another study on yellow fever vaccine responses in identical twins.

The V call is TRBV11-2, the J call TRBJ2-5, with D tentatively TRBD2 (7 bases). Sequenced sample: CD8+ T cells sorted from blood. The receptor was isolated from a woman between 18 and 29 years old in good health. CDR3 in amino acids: CASSSLGGAETQYF. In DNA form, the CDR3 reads TGTGCCAGCAGCTCCTTGGGGGGGGCGGAGACCCAGTACTTC.